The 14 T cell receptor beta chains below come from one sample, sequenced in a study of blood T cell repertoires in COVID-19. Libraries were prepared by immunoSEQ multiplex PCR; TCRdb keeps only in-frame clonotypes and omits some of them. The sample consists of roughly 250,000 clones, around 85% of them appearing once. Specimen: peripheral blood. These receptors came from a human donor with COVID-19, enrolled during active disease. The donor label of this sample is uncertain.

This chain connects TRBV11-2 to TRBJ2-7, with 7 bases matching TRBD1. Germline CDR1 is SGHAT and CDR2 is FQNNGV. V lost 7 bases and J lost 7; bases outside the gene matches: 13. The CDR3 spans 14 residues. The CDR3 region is CASTYRLGQREQYF. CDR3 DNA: TGTGCCAGCACATACCGACTGGGACAGAGAGAGCAGTACTTC.

CDR3 DNA sequence: TGTGCCAGCAGTTTATCGACACTAGCGGGTTCGAACACCGGGGAGCTGTTTTTT. It is translated as CASSLSTLAGSNTGELFF. The chain carries TRBV27 and TRBJ2-2; 9 bases are shared with TRBD2. Per the germline V gene, CDR1 is MNHEY and CDR2 is SMNVEV (reference sequence). The CDR3 is 18 amino acids. J was trimmed by 0 bases and V by 0 bases; bases with no gene match: 5.

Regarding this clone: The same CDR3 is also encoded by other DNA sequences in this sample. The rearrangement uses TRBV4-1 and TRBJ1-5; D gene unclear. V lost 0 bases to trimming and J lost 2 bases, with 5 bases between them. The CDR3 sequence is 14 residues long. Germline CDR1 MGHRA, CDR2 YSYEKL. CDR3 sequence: CASSQDSGNQPQHF. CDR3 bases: TGCGCCAGCAGCCAAGATTCGGGCAATCAGCCCCAGCATTTT.

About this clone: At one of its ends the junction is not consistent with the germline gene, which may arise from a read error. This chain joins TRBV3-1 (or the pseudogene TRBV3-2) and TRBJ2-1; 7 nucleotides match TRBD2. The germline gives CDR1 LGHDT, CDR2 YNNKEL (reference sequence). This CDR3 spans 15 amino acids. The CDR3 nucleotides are TGTGCCAGCAGCCAAGGGGAGGGCTCCCACAATGAGCAGTTCTTC. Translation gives CASSQGEGSHNEQFF.

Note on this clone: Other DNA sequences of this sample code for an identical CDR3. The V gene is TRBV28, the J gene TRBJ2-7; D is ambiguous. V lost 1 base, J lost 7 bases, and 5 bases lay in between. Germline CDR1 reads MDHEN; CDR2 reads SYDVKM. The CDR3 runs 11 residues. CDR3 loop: CASSLYREQYF. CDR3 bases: TGTGCCAGCAGTTTATACAGAGAGCAGTACTTC.

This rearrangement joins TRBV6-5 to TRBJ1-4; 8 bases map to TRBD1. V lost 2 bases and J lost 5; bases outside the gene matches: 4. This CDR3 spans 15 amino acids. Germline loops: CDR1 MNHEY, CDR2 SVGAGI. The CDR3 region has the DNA TGTGCCAGCAGTTACCTCGGGACAGGAAATGAAAAACTGTTTTTT. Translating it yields CASSYLGTGNEKLFF.

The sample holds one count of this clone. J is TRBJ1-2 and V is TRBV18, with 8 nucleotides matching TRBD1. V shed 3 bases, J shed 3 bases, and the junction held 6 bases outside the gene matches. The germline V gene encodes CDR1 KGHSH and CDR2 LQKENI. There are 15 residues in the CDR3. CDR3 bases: TGTGCCAGCTCACCCGACAGGGGTGCGGACTATGGCTACACCTTC. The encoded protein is CASSPDRGADYGYTF. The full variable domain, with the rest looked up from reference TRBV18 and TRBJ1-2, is NAGVMQNPRHLVRRRGQEARLRCSPMKGHSHVYWYRQLPEEGLKFMVYLQKENIIDESGMPKERFSAEFPKEGPSILRIQQVVRGDSAAYFCASSPDRGADYGYTFGSGTRLTVV.

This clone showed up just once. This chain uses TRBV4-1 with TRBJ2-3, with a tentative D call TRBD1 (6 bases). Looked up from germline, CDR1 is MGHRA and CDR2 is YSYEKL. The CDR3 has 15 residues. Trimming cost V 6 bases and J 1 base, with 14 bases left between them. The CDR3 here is CASRHLRGRTDTQYF. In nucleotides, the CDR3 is TGCGCCAGCAGACACCTCAGGGGTCGCACAGATACGCAGTATTTT.

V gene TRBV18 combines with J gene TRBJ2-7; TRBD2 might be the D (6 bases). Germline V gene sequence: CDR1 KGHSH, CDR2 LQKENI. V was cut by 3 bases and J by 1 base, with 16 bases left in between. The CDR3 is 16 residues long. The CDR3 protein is CASSPNPGGASYEQYF. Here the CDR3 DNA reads TGTGCCAGCTCACCGAATCCAGGCGGGGCTTCCTACGAGCAGTACTTC.

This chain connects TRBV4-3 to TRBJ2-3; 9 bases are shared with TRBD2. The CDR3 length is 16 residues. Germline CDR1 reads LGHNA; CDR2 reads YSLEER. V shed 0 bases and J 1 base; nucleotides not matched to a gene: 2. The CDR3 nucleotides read TGCGCCAGCAGCCAAGAAAGGACTAGCGGCACAGATACGCAGTATTTT. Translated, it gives CASSQERTSGTDTQYF.

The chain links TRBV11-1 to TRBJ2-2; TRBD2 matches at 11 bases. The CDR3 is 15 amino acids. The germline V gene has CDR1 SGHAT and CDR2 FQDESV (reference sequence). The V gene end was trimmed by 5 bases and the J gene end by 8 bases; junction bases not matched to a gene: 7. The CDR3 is CASSEGLAGPGELFF. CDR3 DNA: TGTGCCAGCAGCGAAGGACTAGCGGGTCCGGGGGAGCTGTTTTTT.

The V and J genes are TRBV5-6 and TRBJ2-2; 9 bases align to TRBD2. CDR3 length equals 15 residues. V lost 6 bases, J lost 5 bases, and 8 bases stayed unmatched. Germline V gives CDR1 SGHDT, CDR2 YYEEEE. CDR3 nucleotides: TGTGCCAGCACCTGGTCTAGCGGGGCTACCGGGGAGCTGTTTTTT. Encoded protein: CASTWSSGATGELFF.

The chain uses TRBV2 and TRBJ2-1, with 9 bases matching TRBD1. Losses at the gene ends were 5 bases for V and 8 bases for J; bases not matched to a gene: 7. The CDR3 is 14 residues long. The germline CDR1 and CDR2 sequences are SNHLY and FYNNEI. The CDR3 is CASSRDRVFDEQFF. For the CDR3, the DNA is TGTGCCAGCAGTCGGGACAGGGTATTCGATGAGCAGTTCTTC.

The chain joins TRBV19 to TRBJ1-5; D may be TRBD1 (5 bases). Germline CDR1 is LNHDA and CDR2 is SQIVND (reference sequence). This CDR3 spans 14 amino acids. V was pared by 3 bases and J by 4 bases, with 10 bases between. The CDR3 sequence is CASSIAGPNQPQHF. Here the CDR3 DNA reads TGTGCCAGTAGTATCGCAGGGCCAAATCAGCCCCAGCATTTT.